A selection of T cell receptor beta chains follows, all from one sample in a study of cytomegalovirus exposure and HLA in healthy donors. Profiling relied on immunoSEQ multiplex PCR, and the TCRdb table lists in-frame clones only, not all of them. Of about 160,000 clones in the sample, roughly four fifths were seen once. The material sequenced was PBMCs. The receptors come from a man between 60 and 75 years old in good health and CMV-seronegative. Both conserved end residues are part of each CDR3. Fields, in order: D gene, J gene, V gene, clone size, CDR3 DNA, CDR3 protein. A D gene is named only where the DNA matches it firmly. Clone size is shown for a subset of rows, as once, few, many or a class of expanded clone.

d_call: TRBD1
j_call: TRBJ2-4
v_call: TRBV6-4
clone_size: -
cdr3_nt: TGTGCCAGCAGTGCGCGGACAGGGTCGAACATTCAGTACTTC
cdr3_aa: CASSARTGSNIQYF

d_call: -
j_call: TRBJ2-7
v_call: TRBV7-6
clone_size: once
cdr3_nt: TGTGCCAGCAGCTTATCAGGGGCCCACGAGCAGTACTTC
cdr3_aa: CASSLSGAHEQYF

d_call: TRBD1
j_call: TRBJ2-7
v_call: TRBV27
clone_size: -
cdr3_nt: TGTGCCAGCAGTCCTGGGACAGGGGGCCGAGAGCAGTACTTC
cdr3_aa: CASSPGTGGREQYF

d_call: TRBD1
j_call: TRBJ2-5
v_call: TRBV7-3
clone_size: -
cdr3_nt: TGTGCCAGCAGCTTGCATGGGGGGGACAGGGGTGAAGAGACCCAGTACTTC
cdr3_aa: CASSLHGGDRGEETQYF

d_call: TRBD1
j_call: TRBJ1-5
v_call: TRBV15
clone_size: -
cdr3_nt: TGTGCCACCCAGGCCTCGGGACAGGGCAATCAGCCCCAGCATTTT
cdr3_aa: CATQASGQGNQPQHF

d_call: -
j_call: TRBJ2-3
v_call: TRBV19
clone_size: few
cdr3_nt: TGTGCCAGTAGTATAGCGAACAGGGGCACAGATACGCAGTATTTT
cdr3_aa: CASSIANRGTDTQYF

d_call: -
j_call: TRBJ2-1
v_call: TRBV7-2
clone_size: -
cdr3_nt: TGTGCCAGCAGAAGGGGTTTTTACAATGAGCAGTTCTTC
cdr3_aa: CASRRGFYNEQFF

d_call: TRBD1
j_call: TRBJ1-6
v_call: TRBV2
clone_size: -
cdr3_nt: TGTGCCAGCAGTGTAGGGACAGGGGTTTCACCCCTCCACTTT
cdr3_aa: CASSVGTGVSPLHF

d_call: TRBD1
j_call: TRBJ1-5
v_call: TRBV4-3
clone_size: -
cdr3_nt: TGCGCCAGCAGCCAAACCTACAGGGGACCTCAGCCCCAGCATTTT
cdr3_aa: CASSQTYRGPQPQHF

d_call: -
j_call: TRBJ1-5
v_call: TRBV15
clone_size: -
cdr3_nt: TGTGCCACCAGCAGCCACGACAGGATCAATCAGCCCCAGCATTTT
cdr3_aa: CATSSHDRINQPQHF

d_call: TRBD2
j_call: TRBJ2-7
v_call: TRBV30
clone_size: once
cdr3_nt: TGTGCCTGGACCTTGGGCGGGGGGGGCTACTACGAGCAGTACTTC
cdr3_aa: CAWTLGGGGYYEQYF

d_call: -
j_call: TRBJ1-5
v_call: TRBV4-3
clone_size: few
cdr3_nt: TGCGCCAGCAGCCGAGGGATGTCTCAGCCCCAGCATTTT
cdr3_aa: CASSRGMSQPQHF

d_call: TRBD1
j_call: TRBJ2-5
v_call: TRBV10-3
clone_size: -
cdr3_nt: TGTGCCACTCGGGACAGACAAGAGACCCAGTACTTC
cdr3_aa: CATRDRQETQYF

d_call: -
j_call: TRBJ1-4
v_call: TRBV7-9
clone_size: -
cdr3_nt: TGTGCCAGCAGCTCCGGGGACACACGGAATGAAAAACTGTTTTTT
cdr3_aa: CASSSGDTRNEKLFF

d_call: -
j_call: TRBJ2-3
v_call: TRBV4-3
clone_size: -
cdr3_nt: TGCGCCAGCAGCCAGAGGAGGGGCTCGAGCACAGATACGCAGTATTTT
cdr3_aa: CASSQRRGSSTDTQYF

d_call: TRBD2
j_call: TRBJ2-1
v_call: TRBV6-4
clone_size: -
cdr3_nt: TGTGCCAGCAGTTTACCCGGACTAGCGGGGGACAATGAGCAGTTCTTC
cdr3_aa: CASSLPGLAGDNEQFF

d_call: TRBD2
j_call: TRBJ2-1
v_call: TRBV6-4
clone_size: few
cdr3_nt: TGTGCCAGCAGTGCTGGGACTAGCGGGGAGAATGAGCAGTTCTTC
cdr3_aa: CASSAGTSGENEQFF

d_call: TRBD1
j_call: TRBJ1-5
v_call: TRBV19
clone_size: -
cdr3_nt: TGTGCCAGTAGCCTACAGGGGGGAAATCAGCCCCAGCATTTT
cdr3_aa: CASSLQGGNQPQHF

d_call: TRBD1
j_call: TRBJ1-5
v_call: TRBV19
clone_size: -
cdr3_nt: TGTGCCAGTAGTATGACAGGGGGCCGACAGCCCCAGCATTTT
cdr3_aa: CASSMTGGRQPQHF

d_call: TRBD1
j_call: TRBJ2-5
v_call: TRBV29-1
clone_size: -
cdr3_nt: TGCAGCGTCCGGACAGGGGGAATGGAGACCCAGTACTTC
cdr3_aa: CSVRTGGMETQYF

d_call: -
j_call: TRBJ2-5
v_call: TRBV5-4
clone_size: -
cdr3_nt: TGTGCCAGCAGCTTGGAGTTGACGGAGGAGACCCAGTACTTC
cdr3_aa: CASSLELTEETQYF

d_call: -
j_call: TRBJ2-5
v_call: TRBV6-5
clone_size: once
cdr3_nt: TGTGCCACCACGAGGAGCCTACCACAAGAGACCCAGTACTTC
cdr3_aa: CATTRSLPQETQYF

d_call: -
j_call: TRBJ1-3
v_call: TRBV14
clone_size: -
cdr3_nt: TGTGCCAGCAGCCCGGACTTCTCTGGAAACACCATATATTTT
cdr3_aa: CASSPDFSGNTIYF

d_call: TRBD1
j_call: TRBJ1-1
v_call: TRBV19
clone_size: -
cdr3_nt: TGTGCCAGTACCAGCCTCACAGGGGCCACGAACACTGAAGCTTTCTTT
cdr3_aa: CASTSLTGATNTEAFF

d_call: -
j_call: TRBJ1-2
v_call: TRBV6-5
clone_size: -
cdr3_nt: TGTGCCAGCAGCCCCAACGAGGCTCGGGGAGGCTACACCTTC
cdr3_aa: CASSPNEARGGYTF

d_call: -
j_call: TRBJ1-3
v_call: TRBV25-1
clone_size: -
cdr3_nt: TGTGCCAGCAGTGATCAGGGGACCTCTGGAAACACCATATATTTT
cdr3_aa: CASSDQGTSGNTIYF

d_call: TRBD1
j_call: TRBJ1-2
v_call: TRBV27
clone_size: -
cdr3_nt: TGTGCCAGCAGGTCGGACAGGGACTATGGCTACACCTTC
cdr3_aa: CASRSDRDYGYTF

d_call: -
j_call: TRBJ2-5
v_call: TRBV6-5
clone_size: -
cdr3_nt: TGTGCCAGCAGTTACGGGGGCGAGACCCAGTACTTC
cdr3_aa: CASSYGGETQYF

d_call: -
j_call: TRBJ2-4
v_call: TRBV7-2
clone_size: once
cdr3_nt: TGTGCCAGCAGCTCAATACAGGGAGCCAAAAACATTCAGTACTTC
cdr3_aa: CASSSIQGAKNIQYF

d_call: TRBD1
j_call: TRBJ2-7
v_call: TRBV7-6
clone_size: -
cdr3_nt: TGTGCCAGCAGCTCCGGGACAGGGGGCTATTCGGCCTACGAGCAGTACTTC
cdr3_aa: CASSSGTGGYSAYEQYF

d_call: -
j_call: TRBJ2-7
v_call: TRBV9
clone_size: -
cdr3_nt: TGTGCCAGCAGCCCTGATCTAGCGCCATCCTACGAGCAGTACTTC
cdr3_aa: CASSPDLAPSYEQYF

d_call: -
j_call: TRBJ1-5
v_call: TRBV29-1
clone_size: few
cdr3_nt: TGCAGCGTCGCACAGGACCCCAATCAGCCCCAGCATTTT
cdr3_aa: CSVAQDPNQPQHF

d_call: -
j_call: TRBJ1-5
v_call: TRBV27
clone_size: -
cdr3_nt: TGTGCCAGCAGTCCCACCACCGGTTTCAATCAGCCCCAGCATTTT
cdr3_aa: CASSPTTGFNQPQHF

d_call: -
j_call: TRBJ1-3
v_call: TRBV7-8
clone_size: few
cdr3_nt: TGTGCCAGCAGCTTAGCTAGTTACTCTGGAAACACCATATATTTT
cdr3_aa: CASSLASYSGNTIYF

d_call: TRBD2
j_call: TRBJ2-7
v_call: TRBV6-5
clone_size: -
cdr3_nt: TGTGCCAGCAGTTCCCTTAGCGGGAGAGGGGACGAGCAGTACTTC
cdr3_aa: CASSSLSGRGDEQYF

d_call: TRBD1
j_call: TRBJ2-3
v_call: TRBV9
clone_size: -
cdr3_nt: TGTGCCAGCAGCGTAGACAGGGGCCCCACAGATACGCAGTATTTT
cdr3_aa: CASSVDRGPTDTQYF

d_call: TRBD2
j_call: TRBJ2-5
v_call: TRBV6-1
clone_size: -
cdr3_nt: TGTGCCAGCAGTGAAGCGGGGGGGACGCAAGAGACCCAGTACTTC
cdr3_aa: CASSEAGGTQETQYF

d_call: TRBD2
j_call: TRBJ2-3
v_call: TRBV6-1
clone_size: once
cdr3_nt: TGTGCCAGCGGCTTAGCGGGTAGCTCAGATACGCAGTATTTT
cdr3_aa: CASGLAGSSDTQYF

d_call: TRBD2
j_call: TRBJ2-7
v_call: TRBV11-2
clone_size: few
cdr3_nt: TGTGCCAGCAGCTTAGTACTAGCGGGAGCTTACGAGCAGTACTTC
cdr3_aa: CASSLVLAGAYEQYF

d_call: TRBD1
j_call: TRBJ2-1
v_call: TRBV9
clone_size: -
cdr3_nt: TGTGCCAGCAGCGGTGCCCGGTGGACAGGGTCTAGGAATGAGCAGTTCTTC
cdr3_aa: CASSGARWTGSRNEQFF

d_call: -
j_call: TRBJ1-5
v_call: TRBV7-2
clone_size: -
cdr3_nt: TGTGCCAGCAGCTTAGATCGGGACATCAATCAGCCCCAGCATTTT
cdr3_aa: CASSLDRDINQPQHF

d_call: TRBD2
j_call: TRBJ2-1
v_call: TRBV10-3
clone_size: -
cdr3_nt: TGTGCCATCAGCGGGGGGGACTACAATGAGCAGTTCTTC
cdr3_aa: CAISGGDYNEQFF

d_call: -
j_call: TRBJ1-3
v_call: TRBV7-9
clone_size: -
cdr3_nt: TGTGCCAGCAGCTTTGGACACCTGACCTCTGGAAACACCATATATTTT
cdr3_aa: CASSFGHLTSGNTIYF

d_call: TRBD1
j_call: TRBJ1-6
v_call: TRBV4-3
clone_size: once
cdr3_nt: TGCGCCAGCAGCCAAGGTTCCGGGACAGGGGGGTCACCCCTCCACTTT
cdr3_aa: CASSQGSGTGGSPLHF

d_call: TRBD2
j_call: TRBJ2-7
v_call: TRBV4-2
clone_size: -
cdr3_nt: TGTGCCAGCAGCCAAGGTCCCAGCCAAAGCGGGGGGGCCCACGAGCAGTACTTC
cdr3_aa: CASSQGPSQSGGAHEQYF

d_call: TRBD1
j_call: TRBJ1-2
v_call: TRBV27
clone_size: -
cdr3_nt: TGTGCCAGCAGTTTAAACAGGGGCGGGGGCTACACCTTC
cdr3_aa: CASSLNRGGGYTF

d_call: -
j_call: TRBJ2-5
v_call: TRBV5-5
clone_size: few
cdr3_nt: TGTGCCAGCAGCCAGAGACAGTACCAAGAGACCCAGTACTTC
cdr3_aa: CASSQRQYQETQYF